This T cell receptor (beta chain) emerged from a study of cytomegalovirus exposure and HLA in healthy donors. The CDR3 contains 20 residues. The V end was cut by 1 base, the J end by 1 base, with 20 bases between. Germline V gene data show CDR1 as LNHNV and CDR2 as YYDKDF (reference sequence). On this clone itself: Antigen: not known.

Notes on the study in general: TCR association rates varied by HLA locus in a later analysis, with DRB1 highest and HLA-C lowest. A later analysis linked 15,000 to 20,000 TCR beta sequences to HLA alleles at 0.05 false discovery rate.

The PCR contained 60 Vbeta and 13 Jbeta primers. Measured with immunoSEQ multiplex PCR; TCRdb has only the in-frame clones, and not every one. The data show under 200,000 clones, with 75% seen just once and over 2.5% held by the top ten. The chain has TRBV15 and TRBJ2-6, with D perhaps TRBD2 (5 bases). The specimen sequenced was PBMCs. This receptor was obtained from a female donor in good health and CMV-seronegative. The CDR3 DNA follows: TGTGCCACCAGCAGAGGGGCTTTGGGCATAACGGGGTCTGGGGCCAACGTCCTGACTTTC. It specifies CATSRGALGITGSGANVLTF. Combining the CDR3 with reference TRBV15 and TRBJ2-6 gives the whole variable domain DAMVIQNPRYQVTQFGKPVTLSCSQTLNHNVMYWYQQKSSQAPKLLFHYYDKDFNNEADTPDNFQSRRPNTSFCFLDIRSPGLGDTAMYLCATSRGALGITGSGANVLTFGAGSRLTVL.